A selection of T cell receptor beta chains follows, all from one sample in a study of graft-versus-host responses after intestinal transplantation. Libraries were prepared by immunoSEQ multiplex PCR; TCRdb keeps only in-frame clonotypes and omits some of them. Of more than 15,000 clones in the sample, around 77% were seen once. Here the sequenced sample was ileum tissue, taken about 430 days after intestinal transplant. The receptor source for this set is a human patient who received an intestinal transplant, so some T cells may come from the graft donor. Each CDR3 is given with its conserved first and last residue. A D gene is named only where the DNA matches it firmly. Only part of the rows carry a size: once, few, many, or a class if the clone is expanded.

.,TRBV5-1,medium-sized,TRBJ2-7,CASSLFPSPESEQYF,TGCGCCAGCAGCTTGTTTCCTAGCCCTGAATCCGAGCAGTACTTC
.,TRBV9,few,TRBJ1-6,CASSGPGLGSPLHF,TGTGCCAGCAGCGGCCCGGGGCTAGGTTCACCCCTCCACTTT
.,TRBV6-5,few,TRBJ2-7,CASTGFGKYEQYF,TGTGCCAGCACCGGTTTCGGAAAATACGAGCAGTACTTC
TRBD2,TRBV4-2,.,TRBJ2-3,CASSQVGRGGTDTQYF,TGTGCCAGCAGCCAAGTTGGTCGGGGGGGGACAGATACGCAGTATTTT
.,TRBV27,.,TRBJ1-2,CASGPVRSYGYTF,TGTGCCAGCGGCCCCGTTAGGAGCTATGGCTACACCTTC
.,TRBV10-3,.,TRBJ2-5,CAISDWGGQETQYF,TGTGCCATCAGTGATTGGGGCGGCCAAGAGACCCAGTACTTC
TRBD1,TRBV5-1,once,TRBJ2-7,CASSLAPGQASYEQYF,TGCGCCAGCAGCTTGGCACCAGGACAGGCCTCCTACGAGCAGTACTTC
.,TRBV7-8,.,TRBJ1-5,CASSSLGATNQPQHF,TGTGCCAGCAGCTCCCTGGGGGCTACAAATCAGCCCCAGCATTTT
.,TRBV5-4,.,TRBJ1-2,CASTIPGTDGYTF,TGTGCCAGCACTATTCCGGGGACGGATGGCTACACCTTC
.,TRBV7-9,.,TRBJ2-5,CVSSPERTAQETQYF,TGTGTCAGCAGTCCAGAGCGGACAGCTCAAGAGACCCAGTACTTC
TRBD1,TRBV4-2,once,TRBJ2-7,CASSQVPPRGRYEQYF,TGTGCCAGCAGCCAAGTCCCCCCCAGGGGGCGCTACGAGCAGTACTTC
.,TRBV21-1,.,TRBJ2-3,CASSKGTSGGKRIPGGTQYF,TGTGCCAGCAGCAAAGGGACTAGCGGGGGAAAACGCATCCCCGGGGGTACGCAGTATTTT
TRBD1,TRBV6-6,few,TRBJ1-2,CASSYWDSIYGYTF,TGTGCCAGCAGTTACTGGGACAGCATTTATGGCTACACCTTC
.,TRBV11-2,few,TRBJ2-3,CASSWVPMSTDTQYF,TGTGCCAGCAGCTGGGTCCCTATGAGCACAGATACGCAGTATTTT
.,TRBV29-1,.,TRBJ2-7,CSVETHGVISYEQYF,TGCAGCGTTGAAACTCACGGGGTAATTTCCTACGAGCAGTACTTC
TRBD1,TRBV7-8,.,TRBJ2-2,CASSLQGAGTGELFF,TGTGCCAGCAGCTTACAGGGGGCGGGCACCGGGGAGCTGTTTTTT
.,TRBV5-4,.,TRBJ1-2,CASGEYIPGKTYGYTF,TGTGCCAGCGGCGAGTACATACCAGGAAAGACCTATGGCTACACCTTC
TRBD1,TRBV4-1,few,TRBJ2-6,CASSSGTGNGANVLTF,TGCGCCAGCAGCTCCGGGACAGGGAACGGGGCCAACGTCCTGACTTTC
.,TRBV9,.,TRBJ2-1,CASGGDYNEQFF,TGTGCCAGCGGTGGGGACTACAATGAGCAGTTCTTC
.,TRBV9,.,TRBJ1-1,CASNPGGVGTEAFF,TGTGCCAGCAACCCTGGAGGGGTCGGCACTGAAGCTTTCTTT